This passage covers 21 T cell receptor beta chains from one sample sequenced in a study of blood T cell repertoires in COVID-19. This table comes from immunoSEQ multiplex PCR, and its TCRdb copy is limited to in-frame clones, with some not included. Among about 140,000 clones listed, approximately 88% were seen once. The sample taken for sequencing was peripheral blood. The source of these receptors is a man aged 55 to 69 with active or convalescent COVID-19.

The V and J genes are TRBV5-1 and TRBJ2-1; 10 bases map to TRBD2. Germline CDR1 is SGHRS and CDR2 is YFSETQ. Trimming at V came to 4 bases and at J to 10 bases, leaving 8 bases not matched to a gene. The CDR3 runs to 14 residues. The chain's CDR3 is CASSPAGLAVEQFF. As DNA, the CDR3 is TGCGCCAGCAGCCCTGCAGGACTAGCGGTCGAGCAGTTCTTC. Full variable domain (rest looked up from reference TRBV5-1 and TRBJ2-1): KAGVTQTPRYLIKTRGQQVTLSCSPISGHRSVSWYQQTPGQGLQFLFEYFSETQRNKGNFPGRFSGRQFSNSRSEMNVSTLELGDSALYLCASSPAGLAVEQFFGPGTRLTVL.

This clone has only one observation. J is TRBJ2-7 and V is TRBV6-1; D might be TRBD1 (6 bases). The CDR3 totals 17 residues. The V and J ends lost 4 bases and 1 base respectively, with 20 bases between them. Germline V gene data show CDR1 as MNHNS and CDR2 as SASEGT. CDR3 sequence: CASSGRQDPVRSYEQYF. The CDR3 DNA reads TGTGCCAGCAGTGGAAGACAGGACCCCGTACGATCCTACGAGCAGTACTTC.

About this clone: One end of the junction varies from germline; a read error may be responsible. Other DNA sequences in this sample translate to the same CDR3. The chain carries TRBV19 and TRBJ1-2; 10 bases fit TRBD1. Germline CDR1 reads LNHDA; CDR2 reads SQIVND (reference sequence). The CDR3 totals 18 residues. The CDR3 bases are TGTGCCAGTAGTATAGATGCGGGGACAGGGGCTACTTACGGAGGCTATACCTTC. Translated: CASSIDAGTGATYGGYTF.

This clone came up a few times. The CDR3 DNA reads as TGTGCCAGCAGCACCCAGGCGTTCTCTGGAAACACCATATATTTT. Translation gives CASSTQAFSGNTIYF. V usage is TRBV9 and J usage is TRBJ1-3; D gene ambiguous. The germline gives CDR1 SGDLS, CDR2 YYNGEE. This CDR3 comprises 15 residues. V lost 4 bases, J lost 0 bases, and 11 bases lay in between. The variable domain in full, completed from reference TRBV9 and TRBJ1-3, reads DSGVTQTPKHLITATGQRVTLRCSPRSGDLSVYWYQQSLDQGLQFLIQYYNGEERAKGNILERFSAQQFPDLHSELNLSSLELGDSALYFCASSTQAFSGNTIYFGEGSWLTVV.

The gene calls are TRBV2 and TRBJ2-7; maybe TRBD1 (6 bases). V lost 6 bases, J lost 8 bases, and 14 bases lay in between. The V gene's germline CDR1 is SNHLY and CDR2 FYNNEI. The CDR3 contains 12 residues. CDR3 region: CASSGQFDKQYF. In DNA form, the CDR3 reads TGTGCCAGCAGCGGACAGTTTGACAAGCAGTACTTC.

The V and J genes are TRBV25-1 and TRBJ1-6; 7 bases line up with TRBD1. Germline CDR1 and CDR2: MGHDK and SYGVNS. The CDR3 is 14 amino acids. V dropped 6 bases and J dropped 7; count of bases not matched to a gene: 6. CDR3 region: CASSDTGANSPLHF. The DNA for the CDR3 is TGTGCCAGCAGCGATACAGGGGCGAATTCACCCCTCCACTTT.

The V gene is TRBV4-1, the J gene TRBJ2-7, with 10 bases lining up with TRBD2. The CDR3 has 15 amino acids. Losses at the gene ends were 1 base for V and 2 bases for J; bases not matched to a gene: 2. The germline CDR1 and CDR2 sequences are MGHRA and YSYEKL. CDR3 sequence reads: CASSQALAGAYEQYF. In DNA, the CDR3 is TGCGCCAGCAGCCAAGCTCTAGCGGGAGCCTACGAGCAGTACTTC.

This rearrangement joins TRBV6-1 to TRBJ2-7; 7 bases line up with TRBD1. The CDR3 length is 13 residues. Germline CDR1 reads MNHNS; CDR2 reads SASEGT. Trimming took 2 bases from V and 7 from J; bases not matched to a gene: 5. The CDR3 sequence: CASSETGDREQYF. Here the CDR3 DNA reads TGTGCCAGCAGTGAAACAGGGGATCGGGAGCAGTACTTC.

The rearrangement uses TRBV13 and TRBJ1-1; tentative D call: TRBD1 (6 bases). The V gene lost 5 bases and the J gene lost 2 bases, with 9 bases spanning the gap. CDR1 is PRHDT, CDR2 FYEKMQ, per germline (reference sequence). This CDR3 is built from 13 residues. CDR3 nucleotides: TGTGCCAGCAGCCAGGACAGAAACACTGAAGCTTTCTTT. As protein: CASSQDRNTEAFF.

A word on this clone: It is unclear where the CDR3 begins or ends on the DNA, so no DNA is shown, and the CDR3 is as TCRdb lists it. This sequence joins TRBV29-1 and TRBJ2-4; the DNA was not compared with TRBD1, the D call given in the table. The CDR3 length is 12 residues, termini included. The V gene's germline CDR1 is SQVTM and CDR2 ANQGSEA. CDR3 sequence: CSVEVGQGIPYF.

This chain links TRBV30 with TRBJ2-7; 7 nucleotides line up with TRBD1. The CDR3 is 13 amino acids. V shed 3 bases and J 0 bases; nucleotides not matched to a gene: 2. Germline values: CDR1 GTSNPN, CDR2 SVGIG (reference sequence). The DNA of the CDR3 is TGTGCCTGGAGACGGGACAGCTCCTACGAGCAGTACTTC. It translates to CAWRRDSSYEQYF. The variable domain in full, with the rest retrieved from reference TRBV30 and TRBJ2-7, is SQTIHQWPATLVQPVGSPLSLECTVEGTSNPNLYWYRQAAGRGLQLLFYSVGIGQISSEVPQNLSASRPQDRQFILSSKKLLLSDSGFYLCAWRRDSSYEQYFGPGTRLTVT.

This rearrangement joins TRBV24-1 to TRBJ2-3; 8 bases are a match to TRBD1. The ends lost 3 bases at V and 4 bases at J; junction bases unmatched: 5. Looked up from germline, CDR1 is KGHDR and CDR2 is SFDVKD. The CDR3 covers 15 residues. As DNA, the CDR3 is TGTGCCACCAGTGATCCGGACAGGGAGGCAGATACGCAGTATTTT. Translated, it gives CATSDPDREADTQYF.

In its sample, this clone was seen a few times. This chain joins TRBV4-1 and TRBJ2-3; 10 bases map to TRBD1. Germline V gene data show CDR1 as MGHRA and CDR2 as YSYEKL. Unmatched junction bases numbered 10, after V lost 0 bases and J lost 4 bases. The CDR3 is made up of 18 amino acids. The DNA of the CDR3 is TGCGCCAGCAGCCAAGATTATCTGACAGGGGGCCTGGCAGATACGCAGTATTTT. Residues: CASSQDYLTGGLADTQYF.

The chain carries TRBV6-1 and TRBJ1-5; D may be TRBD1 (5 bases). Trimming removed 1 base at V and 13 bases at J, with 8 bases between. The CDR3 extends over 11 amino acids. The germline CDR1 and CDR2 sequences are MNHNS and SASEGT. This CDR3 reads CASSEVGHQHF. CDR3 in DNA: TGTGCCAGCAGTGAAGTTGGACATCAGCATTTT.

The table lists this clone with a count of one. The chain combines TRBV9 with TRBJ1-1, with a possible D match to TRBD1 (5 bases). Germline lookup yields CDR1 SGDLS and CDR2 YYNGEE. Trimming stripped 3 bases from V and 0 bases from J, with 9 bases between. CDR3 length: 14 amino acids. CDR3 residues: CASSALTVNTEAFF. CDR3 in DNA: TGTGCCAGCAGCGCCCTGACAGTGAACACTGAAGCTTTCTTT.

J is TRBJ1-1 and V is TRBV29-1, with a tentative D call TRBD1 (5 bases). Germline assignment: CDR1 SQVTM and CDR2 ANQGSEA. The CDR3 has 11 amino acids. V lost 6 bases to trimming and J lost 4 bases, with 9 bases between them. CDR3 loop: CSVRGSTEAFF. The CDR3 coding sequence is TGCAGCGTCCGGGGGAGCACTGAAGCTTTCTTT.

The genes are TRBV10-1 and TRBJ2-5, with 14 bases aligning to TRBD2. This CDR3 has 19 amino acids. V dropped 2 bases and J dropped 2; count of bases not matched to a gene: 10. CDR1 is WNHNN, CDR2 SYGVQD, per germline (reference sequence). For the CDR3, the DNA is TGCGCCAGCAGTGAGGGGGGGACTAGCGGGGGACAACCTCAAGAGACCCAGTACTTC. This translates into CASSEGGTSGGQPQETQYF.

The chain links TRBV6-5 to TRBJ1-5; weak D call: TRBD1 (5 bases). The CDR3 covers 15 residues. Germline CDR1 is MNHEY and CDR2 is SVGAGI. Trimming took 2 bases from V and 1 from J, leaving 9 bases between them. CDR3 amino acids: CASSYGQGSNQPQHF. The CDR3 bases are TGTGCCAGCAGTTACGGTCAGGGAAGCAATCAGCCCCAGCATTTT.

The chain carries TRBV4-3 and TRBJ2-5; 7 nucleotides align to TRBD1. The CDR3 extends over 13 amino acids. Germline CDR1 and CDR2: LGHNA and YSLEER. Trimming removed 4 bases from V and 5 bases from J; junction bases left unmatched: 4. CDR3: CASSRETGETQYF. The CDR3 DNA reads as TGCGCCAGCAGCCGCGAGACAGGGGAGACCCAGTACTTC.

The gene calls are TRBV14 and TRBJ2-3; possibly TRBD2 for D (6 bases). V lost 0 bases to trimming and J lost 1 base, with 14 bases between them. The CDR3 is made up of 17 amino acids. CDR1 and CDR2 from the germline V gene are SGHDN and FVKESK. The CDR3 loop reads CASSQDLGGVGTDTQYF. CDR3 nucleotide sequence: TGTGCCAGCAGCCAAGATCTGGGGGGAGTGGGCACAGATACGCAGTATTTT.

In DNA, the CDR3 is TGCAGCGGCGGGATCCTACCCTACAATGAGCAGTTCTTC. This translates into CSGGILPYNEQFF. The rearrangement uses TRBV29-1 and TRBJ2-1, with D possibly matching TRBD2 (6 bases). In germline, CDR1 is SQVTM, CDR2 ANQGSEA. The CDR3 has 13 residues. Trimming took off 7 bases at V and 2 bases at J, with 12 bases between the two ends.